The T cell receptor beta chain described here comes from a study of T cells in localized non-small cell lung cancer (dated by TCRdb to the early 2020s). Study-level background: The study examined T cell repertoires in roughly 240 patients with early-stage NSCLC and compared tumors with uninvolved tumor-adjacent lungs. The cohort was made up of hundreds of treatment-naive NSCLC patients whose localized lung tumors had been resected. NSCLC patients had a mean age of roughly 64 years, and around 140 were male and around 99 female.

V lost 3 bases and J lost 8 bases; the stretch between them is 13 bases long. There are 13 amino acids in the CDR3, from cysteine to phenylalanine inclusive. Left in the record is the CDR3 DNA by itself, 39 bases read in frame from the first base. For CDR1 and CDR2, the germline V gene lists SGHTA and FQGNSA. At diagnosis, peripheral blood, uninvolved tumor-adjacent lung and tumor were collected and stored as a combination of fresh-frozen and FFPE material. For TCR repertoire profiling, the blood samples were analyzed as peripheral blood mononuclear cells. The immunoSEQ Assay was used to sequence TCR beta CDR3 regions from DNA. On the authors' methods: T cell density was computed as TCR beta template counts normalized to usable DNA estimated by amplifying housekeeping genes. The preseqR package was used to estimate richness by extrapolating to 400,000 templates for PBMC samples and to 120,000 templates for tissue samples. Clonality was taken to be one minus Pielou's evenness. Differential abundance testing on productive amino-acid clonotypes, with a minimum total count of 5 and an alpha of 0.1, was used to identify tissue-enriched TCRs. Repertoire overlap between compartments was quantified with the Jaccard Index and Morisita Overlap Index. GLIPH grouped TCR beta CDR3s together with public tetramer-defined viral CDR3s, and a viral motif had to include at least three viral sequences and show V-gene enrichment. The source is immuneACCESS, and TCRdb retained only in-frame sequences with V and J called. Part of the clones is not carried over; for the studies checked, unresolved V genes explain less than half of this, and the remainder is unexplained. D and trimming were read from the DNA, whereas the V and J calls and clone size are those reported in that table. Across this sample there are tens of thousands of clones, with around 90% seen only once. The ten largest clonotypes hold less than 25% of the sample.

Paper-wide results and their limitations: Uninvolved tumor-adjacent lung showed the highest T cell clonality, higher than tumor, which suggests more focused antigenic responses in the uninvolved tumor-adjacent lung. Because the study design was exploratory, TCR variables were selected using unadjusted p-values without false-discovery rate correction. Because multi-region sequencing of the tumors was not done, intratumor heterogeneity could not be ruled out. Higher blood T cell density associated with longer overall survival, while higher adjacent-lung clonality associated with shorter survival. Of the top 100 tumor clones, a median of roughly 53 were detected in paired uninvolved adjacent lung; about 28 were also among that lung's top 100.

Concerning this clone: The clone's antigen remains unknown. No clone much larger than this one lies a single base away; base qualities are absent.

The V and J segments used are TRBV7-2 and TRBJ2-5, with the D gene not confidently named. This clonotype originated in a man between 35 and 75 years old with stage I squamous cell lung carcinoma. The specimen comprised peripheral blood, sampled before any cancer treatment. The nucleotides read TGTGCCAGCAGCTTTGAACCGAAGAGAACCCAGTACTTC. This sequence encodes CASSFEPKRTQYF. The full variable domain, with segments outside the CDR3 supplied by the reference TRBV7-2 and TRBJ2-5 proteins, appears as GAGVSQSPSNKVTEKGKDVELRCDPISGHTALYWYRQSLGQGLEFLIYFQGNSAPDKSGLPSDRFSAERTGGSVSTLTIQRTQQEDSAVYLCASSFEPKRTQYFGPGTRLLVL.